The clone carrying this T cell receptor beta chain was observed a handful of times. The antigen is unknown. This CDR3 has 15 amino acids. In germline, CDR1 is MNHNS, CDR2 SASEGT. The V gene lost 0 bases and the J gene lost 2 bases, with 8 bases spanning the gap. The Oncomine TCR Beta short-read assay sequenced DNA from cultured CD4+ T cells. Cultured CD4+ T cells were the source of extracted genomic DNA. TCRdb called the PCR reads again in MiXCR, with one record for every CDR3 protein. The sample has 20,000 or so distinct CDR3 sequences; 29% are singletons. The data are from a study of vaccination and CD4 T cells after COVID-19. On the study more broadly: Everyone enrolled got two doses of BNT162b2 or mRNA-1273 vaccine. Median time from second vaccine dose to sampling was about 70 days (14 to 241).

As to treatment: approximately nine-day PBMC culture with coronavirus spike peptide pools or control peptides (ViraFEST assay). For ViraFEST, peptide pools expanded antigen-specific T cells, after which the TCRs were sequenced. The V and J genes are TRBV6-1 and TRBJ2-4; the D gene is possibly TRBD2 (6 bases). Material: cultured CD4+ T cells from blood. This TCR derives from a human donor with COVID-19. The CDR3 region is CASSEAGGTKNIQYF. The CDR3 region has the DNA TGTGCCAGCAGTGAAGCGGGCGGGACCAAAAACATTCAGTACTTC.